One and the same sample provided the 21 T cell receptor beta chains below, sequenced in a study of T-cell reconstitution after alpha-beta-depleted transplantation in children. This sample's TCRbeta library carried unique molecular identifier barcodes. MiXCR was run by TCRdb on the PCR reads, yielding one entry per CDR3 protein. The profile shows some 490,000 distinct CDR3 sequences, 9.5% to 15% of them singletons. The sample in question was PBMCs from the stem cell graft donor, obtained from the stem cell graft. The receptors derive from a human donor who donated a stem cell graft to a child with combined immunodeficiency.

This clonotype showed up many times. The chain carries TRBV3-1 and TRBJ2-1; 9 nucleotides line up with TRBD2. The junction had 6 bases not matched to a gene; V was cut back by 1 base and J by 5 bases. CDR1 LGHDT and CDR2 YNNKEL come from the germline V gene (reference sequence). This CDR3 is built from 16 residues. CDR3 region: CASSQVGLATHNEQFF. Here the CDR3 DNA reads TGTGCCAGCAGCCAAGTCGGACTAGCGACCCACAATGAGCAGTTCTTC.

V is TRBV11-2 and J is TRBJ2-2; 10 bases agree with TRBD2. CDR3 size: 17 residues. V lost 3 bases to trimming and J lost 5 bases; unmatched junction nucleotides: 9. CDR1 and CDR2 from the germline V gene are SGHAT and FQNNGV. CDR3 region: CASSFGLAGAGTGELFF. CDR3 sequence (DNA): TGTGCCAGCAGCTTCGGTCTAGCGGGAGCAGGGACCGGGGAGCTGTTTTTT. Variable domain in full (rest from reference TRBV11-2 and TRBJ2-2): EAGVAQSPRYKIIEKRQSVAFWCNPISGHATLYWYQQILGQGPKLLIQFQNNGVVDDSQLPKDRFSAERLKGVDSTLKIQPAKLEDSAVYLCASSFGLAGAGTGELFFGEGSRLTVL.

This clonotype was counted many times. CDR3 amino acids: CAISSTDFSSYEQYF. In nucleotides, the CDR3 is TGTGCCATCAGCTCAACGGATTTCAGCTCCTACGAGCAGTACTTC. The rearrangement links TRBV10-3 to TRBJ2-7; no clear D gene. CDR3 length: 15 residues. From germline, CDR1 is ENHRY and CDR2 SYGVKD. V lost 6 bases to trimming and J lost 0 bases, with 15 bases between them.

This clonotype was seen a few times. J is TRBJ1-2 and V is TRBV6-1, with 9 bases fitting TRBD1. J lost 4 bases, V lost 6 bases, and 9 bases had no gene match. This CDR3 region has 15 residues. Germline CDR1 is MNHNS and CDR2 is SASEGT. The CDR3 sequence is CASRSGTGLLYGYTF. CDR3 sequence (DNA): TGTGCCAGCAGGTCAGGGACAGGGCTACTCTATGGCTACACCTTC.

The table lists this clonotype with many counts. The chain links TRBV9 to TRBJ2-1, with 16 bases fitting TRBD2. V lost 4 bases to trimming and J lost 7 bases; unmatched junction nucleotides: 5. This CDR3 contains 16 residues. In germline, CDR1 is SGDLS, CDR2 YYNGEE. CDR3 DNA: TGTGCCAGCAGCCCACCGGGACTAGCGGGAGGGAATGAGCAGTTCTTC. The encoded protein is CASSPPGLAGGNEQFF.

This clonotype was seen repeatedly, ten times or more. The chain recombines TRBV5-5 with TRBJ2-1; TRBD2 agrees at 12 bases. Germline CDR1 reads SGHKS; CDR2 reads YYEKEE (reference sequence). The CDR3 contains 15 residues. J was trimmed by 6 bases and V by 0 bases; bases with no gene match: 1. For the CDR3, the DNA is TGTGCCAGCAGCTTGGCTAGCGGGAGGGGCAATGAGCAGTTCTTC. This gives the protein CASSLASGRGNEQFF.

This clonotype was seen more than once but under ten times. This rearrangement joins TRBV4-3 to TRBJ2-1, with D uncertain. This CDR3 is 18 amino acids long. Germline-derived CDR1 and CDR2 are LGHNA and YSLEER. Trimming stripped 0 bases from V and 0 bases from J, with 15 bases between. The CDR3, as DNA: TGCGCCAGCAGCCAAGATCCCTCGCAATACCACTCCTACAATGAGCAGTTCTTC. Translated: CASSQDPSQYHSYNEQFF.

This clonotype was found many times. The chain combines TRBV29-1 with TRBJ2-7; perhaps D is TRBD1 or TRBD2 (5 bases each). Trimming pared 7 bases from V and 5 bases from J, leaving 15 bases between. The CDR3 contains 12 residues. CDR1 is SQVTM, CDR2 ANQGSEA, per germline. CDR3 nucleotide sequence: TGCAGCGCCATGGGACCTAGGAACGAGCAGTACTTC. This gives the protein CSAMGPRNEQYF.

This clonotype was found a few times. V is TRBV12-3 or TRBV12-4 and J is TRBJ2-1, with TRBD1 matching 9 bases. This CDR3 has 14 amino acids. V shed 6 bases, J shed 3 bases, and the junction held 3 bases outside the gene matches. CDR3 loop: CASRMTGGYNEQFF. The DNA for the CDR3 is TGTGCCAGCAGGATGACAGGGGGCTACAATGAGCAGTTCTTC.

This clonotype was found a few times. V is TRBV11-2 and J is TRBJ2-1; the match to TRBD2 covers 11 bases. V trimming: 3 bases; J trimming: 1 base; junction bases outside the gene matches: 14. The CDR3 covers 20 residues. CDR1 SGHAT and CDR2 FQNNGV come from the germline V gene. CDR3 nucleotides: TGTGCCAGCAGCTTCTTCCTCTCAGGACTAGCGGGTTTGTCCTACAATGAGCAGTTCTTC. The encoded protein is CASSFFLSGLAGLSYNEQFF.

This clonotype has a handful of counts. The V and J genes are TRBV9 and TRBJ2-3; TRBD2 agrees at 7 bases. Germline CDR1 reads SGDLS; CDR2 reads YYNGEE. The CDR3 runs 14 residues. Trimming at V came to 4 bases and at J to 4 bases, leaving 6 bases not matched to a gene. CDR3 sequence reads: CASSFRGEADTQYF. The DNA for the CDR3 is TGTGCCAGCAGCTTCCGGGGGGAGGCAGATACGCAGTATTTT.

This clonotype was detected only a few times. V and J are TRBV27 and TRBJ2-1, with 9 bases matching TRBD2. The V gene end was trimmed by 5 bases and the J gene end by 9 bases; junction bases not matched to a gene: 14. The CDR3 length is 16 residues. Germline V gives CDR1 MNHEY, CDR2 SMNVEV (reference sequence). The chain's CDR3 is CASSPGLSGRTAEQFF. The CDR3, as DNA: TGTGCCAGCAGTCCCGGACTCAGCGGGAGGACGGCTGAGCAGTTCTTC.

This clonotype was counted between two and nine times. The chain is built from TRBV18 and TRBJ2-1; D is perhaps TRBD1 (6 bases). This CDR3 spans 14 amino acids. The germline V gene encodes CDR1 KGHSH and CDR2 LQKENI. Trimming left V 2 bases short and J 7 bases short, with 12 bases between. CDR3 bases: TGTGCCAGCTCACCAATGGGGGCTATAAATGAGCAGTTCTTC. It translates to CASSPMGAINEQFF.

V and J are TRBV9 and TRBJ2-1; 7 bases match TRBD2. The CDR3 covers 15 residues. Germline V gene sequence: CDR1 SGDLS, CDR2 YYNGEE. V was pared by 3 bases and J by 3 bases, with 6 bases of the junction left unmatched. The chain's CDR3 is CASSGTSVIYNEQFF. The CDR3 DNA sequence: TGTGCCAGCAGCGGCACTAGCGTCATCTACAATGAGCAGTTCTTC. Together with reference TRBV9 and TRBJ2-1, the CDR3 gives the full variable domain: DSGVTQTPKHLITATGQRVTLRCSPRSGDLSVYWYQQSLDQGLQFLIQYYNGEERAKGNILERFSAQQFPDLHSELNLSSLELGDSALYFCASSGTSVIYNEQFFGPGTRLTVL.

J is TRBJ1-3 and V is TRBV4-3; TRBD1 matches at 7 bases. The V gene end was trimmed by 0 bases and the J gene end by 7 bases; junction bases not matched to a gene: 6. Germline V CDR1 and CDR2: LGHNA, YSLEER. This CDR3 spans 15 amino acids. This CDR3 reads CASSQDRQGFNTIYF. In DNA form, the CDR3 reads TGCGCCAGCAGCCAAGATAGACAGGGTTTTAACACCATATATTTT.

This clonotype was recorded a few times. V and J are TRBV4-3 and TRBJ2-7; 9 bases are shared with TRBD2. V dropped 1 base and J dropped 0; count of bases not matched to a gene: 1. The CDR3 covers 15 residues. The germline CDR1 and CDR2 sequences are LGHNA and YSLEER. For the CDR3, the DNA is TGCGCCAGCAGCCAAGCTAGCGGGATCTCCTACGAGCAGTACTTC. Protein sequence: CASSQASGISYEQYF.

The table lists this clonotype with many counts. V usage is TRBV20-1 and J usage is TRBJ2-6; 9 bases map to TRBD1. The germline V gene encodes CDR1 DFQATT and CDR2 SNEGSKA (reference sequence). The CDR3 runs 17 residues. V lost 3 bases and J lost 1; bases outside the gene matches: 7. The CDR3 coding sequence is TGCAGTGCTAGGAGCCGGGACAGGGTATCTGGGGCCAACGTCCTGACTTTC. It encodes CSARSRDRVSGANVLTF.

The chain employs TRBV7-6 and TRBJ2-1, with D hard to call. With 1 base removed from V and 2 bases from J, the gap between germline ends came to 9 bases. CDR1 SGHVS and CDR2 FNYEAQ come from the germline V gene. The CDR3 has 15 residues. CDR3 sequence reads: CASSLDGSPYNEQFF. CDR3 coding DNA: TGTGCCAGCAGCTTAGATGGCAGTCCCTACAATGAGCAGTTCTTC.

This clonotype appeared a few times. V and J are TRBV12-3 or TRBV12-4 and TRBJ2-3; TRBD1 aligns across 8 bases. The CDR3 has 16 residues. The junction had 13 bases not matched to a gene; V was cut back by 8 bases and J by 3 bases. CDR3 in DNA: TGTGCCAGCGCCCACGGGGTGGACAGGGAGACAGATACGCAGTATTTT. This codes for CASAHGVDRETDTQYF.

In DNA, the CDR3 is TGTGCCATCACTGCAGGGGTGAACACTGAAGCTTTCTTT. This codes for CAITAGVNTEAFF. The V and J genes are TRBV10-3 and TRBJ1-1; D may be TRBD1 (6 bases). Trimming cost V 7 bases and J 0 bases, with 9 bases left between them. CDR1 and CDR2 from the germline V gene are ENHRY and SYGVKD. The CDR3 is 13 residues long.

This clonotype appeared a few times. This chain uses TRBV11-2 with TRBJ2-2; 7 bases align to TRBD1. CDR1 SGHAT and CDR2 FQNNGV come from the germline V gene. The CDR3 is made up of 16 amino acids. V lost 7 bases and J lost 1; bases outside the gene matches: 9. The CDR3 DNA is TGTGCCAGCACCAACACCGGGACAGTGAACACCGGGGAGCTGTTTTTT. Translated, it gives CASTNTGTVNTGELFF.